The source of this T cell receptor (beta chain) is a study of blood T cell repertoires in COVID-19. Participants came from about 24 US areas, aged about 18 to 89 years. Data came from immunoSEQ multiplex PCR; TCRdb stores just in-frame clones and leaves some out. The sample shows 350,000 to 400,000 clones, roughly 88% of them seen only once. Germline CDR1 and CDR2: SGHVS and FQNEAQ. CDR3 length: 15 amino acids. V lost 1 base and J 0 bases, leaving 9 bases between the germline ends. The chain uses TRBV7-8 and TRBJ1-1, with unresolved D. Material for sequencing was PBMCs or T cells enriched from blood (not recorded which). This clonotype was obtained from a woman aged 25 to 39 with acute COVID-19. The CDR3 bases are TGTGCCAGCAGCTTAGGATCACTTATGAACACTGAAGCTTTCTTT. Its protein product is CASSLGSLMNTEAFF. Full variable domain (outside the CDR3, taken from reference TRBV7-8 and TRBJ1-1): GAGVSQSPRYKVAKRGQDVALRCDPISGHVSLFWYQQALGQGPEFLTYFQNEAQLDKSGLPSDRFFAERPEGSVSTLKIQRTQQEDSAVYLCASSLGSLMNTEAFFGQGTRLTVV.